The entry below describes one TCR beta chain. Its antigen is currently unknown. The source of the sample is a study of CD8+ T cells in alopecia areata. Study-level background: Severity among treated patients was scored by the percentage of scalp area affected. Findings of the study overall: Among the top 100, expanded CD8+ clones were significantly decreased by tofacitinib, as was scalp clonality. Scalp sample data also include resident alphabeta T cells from normal skin. In blood and scalp, many expanded lesional clones persisted during tofacitinib.

The treatment was: oral pan-JAK inhibitor, 5-10 mg twice daily. Following RNA extraction, reverse transcription yielded cDNA that acted as the sequencing template. Some clones are missing from TCRdb's copy, which holds only in-frame ones; the method was immunoSEQ multiplex PCR. Of approximately 150,000 clones in the sample, roughly 60% were seen once. With 7 bases clipped from V and 0 bases from J, the junction kept 13 bases outside the gene matches. The CDR3 has 16 amino acids. In germline, CDR1 is SQVTM, CDR2 ANQGSEA. The source was CD4+ T cells sorted from blood, collected at week 24, from a patient treated with tofacitinib. The receptor was isolated from a human donor with alopecia areata. The chain links TRBV29-1 to TRBJ2-5; 8 bases map to TRBD2. Here the CDR3 DNA reads TGCAGCGGCCGAGTCCTAGCGGGCGCTTACCAAGAGACCCAGTACTTC. Encoded protein: CSGRVLAGAYQETQYF.